Included here is one T cell receptor (beta chain) sequence, with context. The sample belongs to a study of T cell changes during pregnancy in multiple sclerosis. The CDR3 runs to 14 residues. V lost 0 bases, J lost 5 bases, and 2 bases stayed unmatched. Germline V gene sequence: CDR1 SGDLS, CDR2 YYNGEE. TCRdb's table, derived via immunoSEQ multiplex PCR, lists solely in-frame clones and lacks some. The sample yields tens of thousands of clones, about nine tenths seen once. This TCR was sampled from a female donor with multiple sclerosis, enrolled in a pregnancy study. This chain uses TRBV9 with TRBJ2-5; TRBD1 agrees at 9 bases. The sample was CD8+ T cells from peripheral blood mononuclear cells, taken before pregnancy. CDR3 nucleotides: TGTGCCAGCAGCGTAGGGGACAGGGAGGAGACCCAGTACTTC. Encoded protein: CASSVGDREETQYF.